The next 11 T cell receptor beta chains were all read from a single sample in a study of blood T cell repertoires in COVID-19. The table came from immunoSEQ multiplex PCR; TCRdb's copy has only in-frame clones and leaves some out. Among 180,000 or so clones, approximately 88% were seen once, and the ten largest hold roughly 13%. The sequencing input was PBMCs or T cells enriched from blood (not recorded which). The receptor source for this set is a woman aged 60-75 years who had recovered from COVID-19.

The chain uses TRBV5-1 and TRBJ2-3, with 11 bases fitting TRBD2. Germline V gene lookup returns CDR1 SGHRS and CDR2 YFSETQ. The CDR3 totals 16 residues. Trimming at V came to 2 bases and at J to 5 bases, leaving 7 bases not matched to a gene. CDR3 nucleotides: TGCGCCAGCAGCTTACCACTAGCGGGAGTTGTAGATACGCAGTATTTT. This sequence encodes CASSLPLAGVVDTQYF.

V is TRBV29-1 and J is TRBJ1-5; D not resolved. V was cut by 4 bases and J by 0 bases, with 7 bases left in between. Germline V gene lookup returns CDR1 SQVTM and CDR2 ANQGSEA. The CDR3 length is 13 residues. The CDR3 nucleotides read TGCAGCGTTGGGTGGCTTAGCAATCAGCCCCAGCATTTT. Protein sequence: CSVGWLSNQPQHF.

The chain couples TRBV9 to TRBJ1-1, with 7 bases fitting TRBD1. Germline loops: CDR1 SGDLS, CDR2 YYNGEE. The CDR3 runs 14 residues. Trimming removed 3 bases from V and 2 bases from J; junction bases left unmatched: 4. CDR3 residues: CASSAGQTNTEAFF. In DNA form, the CDR3 reads TGTGCCAGCAGCGCGGGACAGACTAACACTGAAGCTTTCTTT.

J is TRBJ2-5 and V is TRBV5-1; D call uncertain. CDR1 and CDR2 (germline): SGHRS, YFSETQ. V dropped 0 bases and J dropped 0 bases, with 6 bases sitting between them. This CDR3 region has 14 residues. CDR3 residues: CASSLGTYQETQYF. The CDR3, as DNA: TGCGCCAGCAGCTTGGGAACTTACCAAGAGACCCAGTACTTC. Full variable domain (outside the CDR3, taken from reference TRBV5-1 and TRBJ2-5): KAGVTQTPRYLIKTRGQQVTLSCSPISGHRSVSWYQQTPGQGLQFLFEYFSETQRNKGNFPGRFSGRQFSNSRSEMNVSTLELGDSALYLCASSLGTYQETQYFGPGTRLLVL.

The chain combines TRBV28 with TRBJ1-1; D not resolved. Between the trimmed V and J ends, which lost 6 bases and 1 base, there was a span of 9 bases. The CDR3 contains 13 residues. From germline, CDR1 is MDHEN and CDR2 SYDVKM. The CDR3 coding sequence is TGTGCCAGCAGCCCCTCAGAGAACACTGAAGCTTTCTTT. It translates to CASSPSENTEAFF.

The genes are TRBV18 and TRBJ1-5; 8 bases are shared with TRBD1. Germline V gene lookup returns CDR1 KGHSH and CDR2 LQKENI. The CDR3 spans 16 residues. Germline trimming cut 2 bases from V and 4 bases from J; bases unmatched to any gene: 7. CDR3 protein: CASSPGTGALNQPQHF. In DNA form, the CDR3 reads TGTGCCAGCTCACCAGGGACAGGTGCTCTTAATCAGCCCCAGCATTTT.

A word on this clone: Its ends do not fully match the called genes, so a read error is possible. The chain employs TRBV4-1 and TRBJ2-1; a weak D match, TRBD2 (5 bases). CDR3 length equals 11 residues. Germline-derived CDR1 and CDR2 are MGHRA and YSYEKL. CDR3 loop: CASSQGHGEIF. For the CDR3, the DNA is TGCGCCAGCAGCCAAGGACACGGGGAAATCTTC.

The chain is built from TRBV7-9 and TRBJ2-1, with 7 positions matching TRBD2. With V trimmed by 3 bases and J by 10 bases, 9 bases remained unmatched. The CDR3 has 14 residues. Germline CDR1 and CDR2: SEHNR and FQNEAQ (reference sequence). The CDR3 sequence is CASSFFGGRDEQFF. DNA for the CDR3: TGTGCCAGCAGCTTTTTTGGGGGGAGGGACGAGCAGTTCTTC.

The chain has TRBV7-2 and TRBJ2-2; TRBD2 might be the D (6 bases). From germline, CDR1 is SGHTA and CDR2 FQGNSA. The CDR3 is 13 residues long. Between the trimmed V and J ends, which lost 5 bases and 7 bases, there was a span of 11 bases. Here the CDR3 DNA reads TGTGCCAGCAGCACCCTAGCGAGCGGGGAGCTGTTTTTT. It translates to CASSTLASGELFF.

V and J are TRBV2 and TRBJ2-2, with D possibly TRBD1 on 6 matching bases. The CDR3 runs to 13 residues. Trimming removed 6 bases at V and 9 bases at J, with 14 bases between. CDR1 and CDR2 from the germline V gene are SNHLY and FYNNEI. The CDR3 nucleotides are TGTGCCAGCAGGGGGGCAGGCGGTCGGGAGCTGTTTTTT. This sequence encodes CASRGAGGRELFF.

The CDR3: CASSGGNLYEKLFF. Here the CDR3 DNA reads TGTGCCAGCAGCGGAGGGAACCTATATGAAAAACTGTTTTTT. The V and J genes are TRBV2 and TRBJ1-4, with unresolved D. CDR3 length: 14 residues. Germline CDR1 reads SNHLY; CDR2 reads FYNNEI. Between the trimmed V and J ends, which lost 6 bases and 6 bases, there was a span of 14 bases. Combining the CDR3 with reference TRBV2 and TRBJ1-4 gives the whole variable domain EPEVTQTPSHQVTQMGQEVILRCVPISNHLYFYWYRQILGQKVEFLVSFYNNEISEKSEIFDDQFSVERPDGSNFTLKIRSTKLEDSAMYFCASSGGNLYEKLFFGSGTQLSVL.